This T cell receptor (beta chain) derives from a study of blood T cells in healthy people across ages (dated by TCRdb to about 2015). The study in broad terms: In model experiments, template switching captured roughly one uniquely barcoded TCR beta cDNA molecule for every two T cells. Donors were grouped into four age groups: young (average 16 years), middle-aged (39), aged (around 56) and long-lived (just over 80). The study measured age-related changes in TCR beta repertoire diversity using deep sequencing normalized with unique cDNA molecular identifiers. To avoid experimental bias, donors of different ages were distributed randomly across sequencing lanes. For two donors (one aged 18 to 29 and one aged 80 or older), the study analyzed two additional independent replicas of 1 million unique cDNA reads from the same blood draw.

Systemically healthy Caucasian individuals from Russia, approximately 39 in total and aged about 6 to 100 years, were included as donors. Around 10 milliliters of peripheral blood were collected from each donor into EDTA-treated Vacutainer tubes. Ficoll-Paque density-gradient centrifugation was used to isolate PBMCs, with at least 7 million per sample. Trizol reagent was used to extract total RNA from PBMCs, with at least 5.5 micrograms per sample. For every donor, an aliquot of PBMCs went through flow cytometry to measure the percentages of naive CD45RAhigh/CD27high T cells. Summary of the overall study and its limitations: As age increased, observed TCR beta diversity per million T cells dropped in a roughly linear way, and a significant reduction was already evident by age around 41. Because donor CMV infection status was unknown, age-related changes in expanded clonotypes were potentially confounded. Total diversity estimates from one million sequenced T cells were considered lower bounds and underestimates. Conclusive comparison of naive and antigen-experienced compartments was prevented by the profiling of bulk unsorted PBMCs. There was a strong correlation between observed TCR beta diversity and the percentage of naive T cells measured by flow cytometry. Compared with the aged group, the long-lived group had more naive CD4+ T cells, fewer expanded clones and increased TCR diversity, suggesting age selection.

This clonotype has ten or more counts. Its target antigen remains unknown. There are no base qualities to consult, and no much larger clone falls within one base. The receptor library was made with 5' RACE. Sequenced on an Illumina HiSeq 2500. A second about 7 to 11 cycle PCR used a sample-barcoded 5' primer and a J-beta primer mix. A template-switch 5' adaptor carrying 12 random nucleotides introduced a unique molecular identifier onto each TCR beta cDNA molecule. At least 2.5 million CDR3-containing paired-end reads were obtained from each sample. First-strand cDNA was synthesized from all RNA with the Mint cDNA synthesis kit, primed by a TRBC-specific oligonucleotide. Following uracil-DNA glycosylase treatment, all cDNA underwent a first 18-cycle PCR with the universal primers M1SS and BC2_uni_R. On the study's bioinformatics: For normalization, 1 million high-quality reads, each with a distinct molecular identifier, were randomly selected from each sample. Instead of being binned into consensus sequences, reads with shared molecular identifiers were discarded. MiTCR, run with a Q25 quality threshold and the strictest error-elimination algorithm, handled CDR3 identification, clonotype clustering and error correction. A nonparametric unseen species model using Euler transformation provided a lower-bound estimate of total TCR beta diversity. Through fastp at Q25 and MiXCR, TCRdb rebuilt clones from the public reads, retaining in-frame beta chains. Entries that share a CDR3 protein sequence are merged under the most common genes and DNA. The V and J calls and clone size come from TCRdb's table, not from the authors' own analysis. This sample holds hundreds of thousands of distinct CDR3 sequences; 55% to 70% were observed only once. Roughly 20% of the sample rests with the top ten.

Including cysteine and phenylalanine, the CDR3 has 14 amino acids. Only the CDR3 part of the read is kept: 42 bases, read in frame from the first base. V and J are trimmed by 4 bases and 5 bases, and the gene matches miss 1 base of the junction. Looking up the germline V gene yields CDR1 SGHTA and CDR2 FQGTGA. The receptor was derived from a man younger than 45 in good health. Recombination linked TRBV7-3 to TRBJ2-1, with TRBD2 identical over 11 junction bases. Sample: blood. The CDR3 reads CASSSTSGDNEQFF. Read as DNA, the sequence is TGTGCCAGCAGCTCGACTAGCGGGGACAATGAGCAGTTCTTC.